This T cell receptor beta chain is drawn from a study of T cell repertoires in aging, cancer and after chemotherapy. Looking at the study overall: Donors were grouped into six age bands spanning 30 or younger through 70 or older.

Rearranged V-D-J TRB sequences were amplified with a mixed TRB-A/B primer pool. TCRdb reprocessed the multiplex PCR reads via MiXCR and lists one record per CDR3 protein. The sample comprises about 13,000 distinct CDR3 sequences, around 23% of which are singletons, and 45% to 55% rests with the top ten. Note on this clonotype: Its antigen is still unknown.

General study points: In cancer patients, declining TCR diversity with age involved lost richness and lost evenness. Untreated cancer patients had significantly lower blood TCR diversity than age-matched healthy donors.

TCR beta rearrangements were amplified from peripheral blood genomic DNA. This CDR3 is 13 amino acids long. CDR1 and CDR2 (germline): KGHDR, SFDVKD. V was clipped by 3 bases and J by 1 base, with 5 bases between them. V is TRBV24-1 and J is TRBJ1-1; D gene ambiguous. The sample comprised blood. This receptor was identified in a human donor in good health. The CDR3 spells CATSDTKNTEAFF. In nucleotides, the CDR3 is TGTGCCACCAGTGATACAAAGAACACTGAAGCTTTCTTT.